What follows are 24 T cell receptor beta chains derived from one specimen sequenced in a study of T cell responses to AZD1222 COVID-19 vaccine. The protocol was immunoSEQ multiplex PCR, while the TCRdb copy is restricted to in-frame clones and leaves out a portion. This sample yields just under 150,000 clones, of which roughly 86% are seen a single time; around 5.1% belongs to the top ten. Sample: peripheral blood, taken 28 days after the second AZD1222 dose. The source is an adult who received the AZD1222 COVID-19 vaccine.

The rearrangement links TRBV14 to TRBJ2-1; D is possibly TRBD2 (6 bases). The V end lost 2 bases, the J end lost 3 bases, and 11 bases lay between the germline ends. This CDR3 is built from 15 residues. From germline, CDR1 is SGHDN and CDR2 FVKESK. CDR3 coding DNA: TGTGCCAGCAGCCAACAGGGAGGTCTCTACAATGAGCAGTTCTTC. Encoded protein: CASSQQGGLYNEQFF.

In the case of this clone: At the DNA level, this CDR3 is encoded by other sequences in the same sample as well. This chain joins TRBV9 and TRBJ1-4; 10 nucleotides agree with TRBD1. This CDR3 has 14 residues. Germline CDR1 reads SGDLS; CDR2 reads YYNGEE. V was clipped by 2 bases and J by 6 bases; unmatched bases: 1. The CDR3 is CASSVGTGDEKLFF. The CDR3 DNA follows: TGTGCCAGCAGCGTCGGGACAGGGGATGAAAAACTGTTTTTT.

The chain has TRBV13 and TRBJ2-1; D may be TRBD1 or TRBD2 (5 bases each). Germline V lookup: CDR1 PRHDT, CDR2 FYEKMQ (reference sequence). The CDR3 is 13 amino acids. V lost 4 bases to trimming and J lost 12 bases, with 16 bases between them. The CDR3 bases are TGTGCCAGCAGCTCAGGGACGGCCGCCAGGCAGTTCTTC. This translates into CASSSGTAARQFF.

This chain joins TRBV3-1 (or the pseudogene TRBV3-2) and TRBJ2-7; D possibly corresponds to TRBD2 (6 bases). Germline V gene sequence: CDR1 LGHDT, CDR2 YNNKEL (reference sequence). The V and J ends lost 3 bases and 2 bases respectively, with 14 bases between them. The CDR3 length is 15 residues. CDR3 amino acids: CASSHRELTAYEQYF. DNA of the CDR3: TGTGCCAGCAGCCACCGGGAGCTGACAGCCTACGAGCAGTACTTC.

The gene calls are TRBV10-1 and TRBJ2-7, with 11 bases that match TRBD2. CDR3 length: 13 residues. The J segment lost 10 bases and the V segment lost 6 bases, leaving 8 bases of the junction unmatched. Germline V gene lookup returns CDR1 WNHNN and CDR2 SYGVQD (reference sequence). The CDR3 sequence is CASSSGTSGHQYF. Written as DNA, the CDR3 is TGCGCCAGCAGCTCCGGGACTAGCGGTCATCAGTACTTC.

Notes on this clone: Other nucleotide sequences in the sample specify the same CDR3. The CDR3, as DNA: TGTGCCAGCAGCCAATTAGATACGCAGTATTTT. Encoded protein: CASSQLDTQYF. The V gene is TRBV3-1 (or the pseudogene TRBV3-2), the J gene TRBJ2-3; no clear D gene. CDR1 is LGHDT and CDR2 is YNNKEL in the germline V gene (reference sequence). Trimming pared 2 bases from V and 5 bases from J, leaving 2 bases between. This CDR3 region has 11 residues.

In DNA form, the CDR3 reads TGTGCCAGCAGCCGCTTGAGCGGTTCTAAAGTCCATGAGCAGTTCTTC. Translating it yields CASSRLSGSKVHEQFF. The V call is TRBV11-2, the J call TRBJ2-1; D is possibly TRBD2 (5 bases). The CDR3 covers 16 residues. Per germline, CDR1 SGHAT and CDR2 FQNNGV. Trimming took 5 bases from V and 8 from J, leaving 22 bases between them.

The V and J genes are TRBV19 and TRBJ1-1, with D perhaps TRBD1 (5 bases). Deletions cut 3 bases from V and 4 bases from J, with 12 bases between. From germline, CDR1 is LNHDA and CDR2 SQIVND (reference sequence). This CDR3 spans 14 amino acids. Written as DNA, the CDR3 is TGTGCCAGTAGTATCCGGGACCCCCGCACTGAAGCTTTCTTT. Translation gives CASSIRDPRTEAFF. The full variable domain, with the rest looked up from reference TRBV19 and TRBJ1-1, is DGGITQSPKYLFRKEGQNVTLSCEQNLNHDAMYWYRQDPGQGLRLIYYSQIVNDFQKGDIAEGYSVSREKKESFPLTVTSAQKNPTAFYLCASSIRDPRTEAFFGQGTRLTVV.

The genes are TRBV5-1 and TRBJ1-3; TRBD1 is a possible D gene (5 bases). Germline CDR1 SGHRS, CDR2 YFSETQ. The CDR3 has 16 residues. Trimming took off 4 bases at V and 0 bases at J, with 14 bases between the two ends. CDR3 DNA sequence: TGCGCCAGCAGCATGGCCCCGACAGACTCTGGAAACACCATATATTTT. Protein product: CASSMAPTDSGNTIYF.

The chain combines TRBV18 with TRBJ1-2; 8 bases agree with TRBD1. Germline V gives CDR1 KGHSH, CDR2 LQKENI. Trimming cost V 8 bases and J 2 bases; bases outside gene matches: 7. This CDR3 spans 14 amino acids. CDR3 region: CASQDRAPNYGYTF. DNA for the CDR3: TGTGCCAGCCAGGACAGGGCTCCAAACTATGGCTACACCTTC. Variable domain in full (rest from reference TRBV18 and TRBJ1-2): NAGVMQNPRHLVRRRGQEARLRCSPMKGHSHVYWYRQLPEEGLKFMVYLQKENIIDESGMPKERFSAEFPKEGPSILRIQQVVRGDSAAYFCASQDRAPNYGYTFGSGTRLTVV.

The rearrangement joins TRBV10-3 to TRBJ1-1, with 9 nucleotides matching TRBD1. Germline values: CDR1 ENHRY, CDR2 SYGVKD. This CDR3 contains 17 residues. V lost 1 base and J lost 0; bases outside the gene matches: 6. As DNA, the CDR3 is TGTGCCATCAGTGAGTGGGGACAGGGATCGGTGAACACTGAAGCTTTCTTT. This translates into CAISEWGQGSVNTEAFF.

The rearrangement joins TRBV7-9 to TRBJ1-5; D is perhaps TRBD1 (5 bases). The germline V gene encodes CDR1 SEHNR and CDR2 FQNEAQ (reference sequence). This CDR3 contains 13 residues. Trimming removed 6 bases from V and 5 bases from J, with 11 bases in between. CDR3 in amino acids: CASSTGTDQPQHF. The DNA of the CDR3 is TGTGCCAGCAGTACCGGGACGGATCAGCCCCAGCATTTT.

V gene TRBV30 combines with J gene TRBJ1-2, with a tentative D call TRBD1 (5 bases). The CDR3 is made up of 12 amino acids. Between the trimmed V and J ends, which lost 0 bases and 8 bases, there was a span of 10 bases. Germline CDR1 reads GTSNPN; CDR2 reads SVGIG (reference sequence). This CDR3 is CAWSVGREGYTF. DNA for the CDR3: TGTGCCTGGAGTGTCGGCAGGGAGGGCTACACCTTC.

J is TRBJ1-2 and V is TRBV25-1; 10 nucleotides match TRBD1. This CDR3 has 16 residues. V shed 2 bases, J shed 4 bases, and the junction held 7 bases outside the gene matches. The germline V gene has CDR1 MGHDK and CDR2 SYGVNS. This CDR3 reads CASSETGTGAVYGYTF. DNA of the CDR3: TGTGCCAGCAGTGAAACCGGGACAGGGGCCGTCTATGGCTACACCTTC.

The CDR3 region is CAWTSGGYEQYF. In DNA, the CDR3 is TGTGCCTGGACCAGCGGGGGGTACGAGCAGTACTTC. The gene calls are TRBV30 and TRBJ2-7; 9 positions match TRBD2. V gave up 4 bases and J gave up 4 bases; unmatched junction bases: 2. There are 12 residues in the CDR3. Per the germline V gene, CDR1 is GTSNPN and CDR2 is SVGIG (reference sequence).

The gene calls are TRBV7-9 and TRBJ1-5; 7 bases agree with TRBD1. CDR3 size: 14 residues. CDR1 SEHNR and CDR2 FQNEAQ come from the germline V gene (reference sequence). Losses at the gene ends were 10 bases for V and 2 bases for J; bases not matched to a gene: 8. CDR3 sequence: CATRGIGGNQPQHF. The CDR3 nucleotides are TGTGCCACCAGGGGGATCGGGGGCAATCAGCCCCAGCATTTT. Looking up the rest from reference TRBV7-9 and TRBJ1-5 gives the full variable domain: DTGVSQNPRHKITKRGQNVTFRCDPISEHNRLYWYRQTLGQGPEFLTYFQNEAQLEKSRLLSDRFSAERPKGSFSTLEIQRTEQGDSAMYLCATRGIGGNQPQHFGDGTRLSIL.

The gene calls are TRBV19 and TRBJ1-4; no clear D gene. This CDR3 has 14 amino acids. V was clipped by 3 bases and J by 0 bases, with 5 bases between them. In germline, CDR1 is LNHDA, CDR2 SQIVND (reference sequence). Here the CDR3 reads CASSISSTNEKLFF. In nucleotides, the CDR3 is TGTGCCAGTAGTATCTCCTCAACTAATGAAAAACTGTTTTTT.

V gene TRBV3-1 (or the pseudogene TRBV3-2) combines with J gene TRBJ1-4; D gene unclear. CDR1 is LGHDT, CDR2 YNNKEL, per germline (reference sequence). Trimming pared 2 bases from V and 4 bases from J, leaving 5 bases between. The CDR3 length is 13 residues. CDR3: CASSQQSNEKLFF. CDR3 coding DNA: TGTGCCAGCAGCCAACAGAGTAATGAAAAACTGTTTTTT.

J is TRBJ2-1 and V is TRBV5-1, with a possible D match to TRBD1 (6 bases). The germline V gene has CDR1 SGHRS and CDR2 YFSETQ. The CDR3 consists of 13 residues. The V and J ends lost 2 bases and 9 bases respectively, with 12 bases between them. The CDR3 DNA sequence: TGCGCCAGCAGCTTTCAGGGGCAGGGTGAGCAGTTCTTC. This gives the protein CASSFQGQGEQFF.

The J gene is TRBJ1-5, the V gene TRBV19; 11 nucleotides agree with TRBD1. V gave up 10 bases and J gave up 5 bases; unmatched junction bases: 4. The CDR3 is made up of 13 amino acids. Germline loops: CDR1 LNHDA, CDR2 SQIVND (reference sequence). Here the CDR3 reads CATEGQGDQPQHF. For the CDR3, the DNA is TGTGCCACGGAGGGACAGGGGGATCAGCCCCAGCATTTT.

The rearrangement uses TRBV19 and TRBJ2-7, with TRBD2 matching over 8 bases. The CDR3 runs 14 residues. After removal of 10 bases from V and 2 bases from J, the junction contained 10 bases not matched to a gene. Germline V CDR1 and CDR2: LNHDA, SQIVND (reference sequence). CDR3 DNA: TGTGCCACCACTAGCGGATATGGGCCCTACGAGCAGTACTTC. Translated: CATTSGYGPYEQYF.

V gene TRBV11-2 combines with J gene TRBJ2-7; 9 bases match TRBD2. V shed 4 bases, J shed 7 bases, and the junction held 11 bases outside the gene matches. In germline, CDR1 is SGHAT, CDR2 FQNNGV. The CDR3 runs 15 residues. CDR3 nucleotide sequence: TGTGCCAGCAGCTCTTTAAGCGGGAGGAGGGGGGAGCAGTACTTC. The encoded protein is CASSSLSGRRGEQYF. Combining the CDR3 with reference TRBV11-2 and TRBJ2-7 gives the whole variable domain EAGVAQSPRYKIIEKRQSVAFWCNPISGHATLYWYQQILGQGPKLLIQFQNNGVVDDSQLPKDRFSAERLKGVDSTLKIQPAKLEDSAVYLCASSSLSGRRGEQYFGPGTRLTVT.

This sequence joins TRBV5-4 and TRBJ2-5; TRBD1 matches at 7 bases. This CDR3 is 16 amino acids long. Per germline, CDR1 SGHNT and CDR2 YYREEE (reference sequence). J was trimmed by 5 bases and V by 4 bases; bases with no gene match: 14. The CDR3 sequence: CASSVAQTGSMETQYF. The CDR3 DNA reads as TGTGCCAGCAGCGTCGCCCAGACAGGGTCGATGGAGACCCAGTACTTC.

The CDR3 coding sequence is TGTGCCAGCAGCCAAGACCAGAGAGGAGCGGGTCAGCCCCAGCATTTT. This gives the protein CASSQDQRGAGQPQHF. V usage is TRBV3-1 (or the pseudogene TRBV3-2) and J usage is TRBJ1-5, with unresolved D. The CDR3 loop spans 16 amino acids. The germline V gene has CDR1 LGHDT and CDR2 YNNKEL (reference sequence). V was clipped by 0 bases and J by 6 bases, with 15 bases between them.